Presented here are 18 T cell receptor beta chains from one specimen sequenced in a study of control samples from healthy donors and cancer patients. Assay: immunoSEQ multiplex PCR; the TCRdb copy retains only in-frame clones and omits some. The sample lists 40,000 to 50,000 clones; about 95% were seen once. The material sequenced was blood. The receptors originated from a man aged 60 to 69 in good health.

This clone was seen more than once but under ten times. The chain is built from TRBV4-1 and TRBJ1-5, with D perhaps TRBD1 (5 bases). V shed 3 bases and J shed 5 bases, with 17 bases lying between them. CDR3 length: 16 amino acids. The germline CDR1 and CDR2 sequences are MGHRA and YSYEKL. CDR3 bases: TGCGCCAGCAGCCAGTACGGGACCCGTCGCGATCAGCCCCAGCATTTT. It specifies CASSQYGTRRDQPQHF.

This chain uses TRBV10-1 with TRBJ2-3, with TRBD1 identical over 9 bases. The junction had 9 bases not matched to a gene; V was cut back by 5 bases and J by 6 bases. This CDR3 is 15 amino acids long. CDR1 is WNHNN, CDR2 SYGVQD, per germline (reference sequence). The CDR3 nucleotides read TGCGCCAGCAGTTTGACAGGGGGAAGTGAGGATACGCAGTATTTT. Translated, it gives CASSLTGGSEDTQYF.

The genes are TRBV7-9 and TRBJ2-3, with 8 bases lining up with TRBD1. The V gene end was trimmed by 3 bases and the J gene end by 3 bases; junction bases not matched to a gene: 5. Germline-derived CDR1 and CDR2 are SEHNR and FQNEAQ (reference sequence). The CDR3 totals 15 residues. Here the CDR3 reads CASSFQGAWTDTQYF. CDR3 sequence (DNA): TGTGCCAGCAGCTTTCAGGGGGCGTGGACAGATACGCAGTATTTT. Full variable domain (missing parts from reference TRBV7-9 and TRBJ2-3): DTGVSQNPRHKITKRGQNVTFRCDPISEHNRLYWYRQTLGQGPEFLTYFQNEAQLEKSRLLSDRFSAERPKGSFSTLEIQRTEQGDSAMYLCASSFQGAWTDTQYFGPGTRLTVL.

The chain carries TRBV4-1 and TRBJ2-5, with D possibly TRBD1 on 5 matching bases. CDR1 is MGHRA, CDR2 YSYEKL, per germline. V shed 1 base and J shed 5 bases, with 11 bases lying between them. The CDR3 has 14 amino acids. CDR3 sequence: CASSQGGPRETQYF. In DNA form, the CDR3 reads TGCGCCAGCAGCCAAGGGGGCCCTAGGGAGACCCAGTACTTC.

The chain links TRBV2 to TRBJ1-1, with D perhaps TRBD1 (6 bases). The germline gives CDR1 SNHLY, CDR2 FYNNEI. The CDR3 is 15 amino acids. Trimming stripped 5 bases from V and 2 bases from J, with 15 bases between. As DNA, the CDR3 is TGTGCCAGCAGTCCAAGCGGGGGCGGTAACACTGAAGCTTTCTTT. This codes for CASSPSGGGNTEAFF.

The chain combines TRBV10-3 with TRBJ2-7; D is unclear. The CDR3 covers 12 residues. Looked up from germline, CDR1 is ENHRY and CDR2 is SYGVKD. Trimming cost V 3 bases and J 0 bases, with 3 bases left between them. The chain's CDR3 is CAISDLSYEQYF. Written as DNA, the CDR3 is TGTGCCATCAGTGATCTCTCCTACGAGCAGTACTTC.

The chain uses TRBV11-3 and TRBJ2-7; TRBD1 agrees at 7 bases. V lost 3 bases, J lost 5 bases, and 4 bases stayed unmatched. The CDR3 runs 13 residues. CDR1 and CDR2 (germline): SGHNT, YENEEA. The chain's CDR3 is CASSFEGTDEQYF. Written as DNA, the CDR3 is TGTGCCAGCAGCTTTGAAGGGACAGACGAGCAGTACTTC. Based on the CDR3 plus reference TRBV11-3 and TRBJ2-7, the full variable domain is EAGVVQSPRYKIIEKKQPVAFWCNPISGHNTLYWYLQNLGQGPELLIRYENEEAVDDSQLPKDRFSAERLKGVDSTLKIQPAELGDSAVYLCASSFEGTDEQYFGPGTRLTVT.

The chain uses TRBV24-1 and TRBJ2-1; 7 bases line up with TRBD2. J was trimmed by 0 bases and V by 2 bases; bases with no gene match: 9. The CDR3 spans 18 residues. Germline V gives CDR1 KGHDR, CDR2 SFDVKD. CDR3 residues: CATSDSAAAGSSYNEQFF. The CDR3 bases are TGTGCCACCAGTGATTCGGCAGCAGCGGGGAGCTCCTACAATGAGCAGTTCTTC.

The CDR3 is CASSLRQNTEAFF. CDR3 coding DNA: TGCGCCAGCAGCTTGAGACAGAACACTGAAGCTTTCTTT. This chain connects TRBV5-1 to TRBJ1-1; no clear D. The CDR3 is 13 amino acids. In germline, CDR1 is SGHRS, CDR2 YFSETQ. The V gene lost 1 base and the J gene lost 1 base, with 5 bases spanning the gap.

V usage is TRBV19 and J usage is TRBJ1-1; the D is unclear. This CDR3 region has 13 residues. CDR1 and CDR2 from the germline V gene are LNHDA and SQIVND (reference sequence). Trimming pared 9 bases from V and 5 bases from J, leaving 16 bases between. The CDR3: CASSRALRTEAFF. The CDR3 bases are TGTGCCAGCTCCCGGGCTCTGAGGACTGAAGCTTTCTTT.

The V call is TRBV7-8, the J call TRBJ1-1; tentative D call: TRBD1 (5 bases). The V and J ends lost 4 bases and 0 bases respectively, with 6 bases between them. The CDR3 runs to 13 residues. Germline CDR1 is SGHVS and CDR2 is FQNEAQ. CDR3 sequence: CASSSGVNTEAFF. CDR3 DNA: TGTGCCAGCAGCTCGGGGGTGAACACTGAAGCTTTCTTT.

CDR3 DNA sequence: TGTGCCAGCAGCTTAGAGGGGTCCCCCAATCAGCCCCAGCATTTT. It yields the protein CASSLEGSPNQPQHF. The chain couples TRBV11-2 to TRBJ1-5; D call uncertain. Trimming stripped 0 bases from V and 3 bases from J, with 9 bases between. The CDR3 extends over 15 amino acids. The germline gives CDR1 SGHAT, CDR2 FQNNGV.

CDR3 nucleotide sequence: TGTGCCAGCAGCGAGGGGAGGGGCCAGGGCAACACTGAAGCTTTCTTT. Protein: CASSEGRGQGNTEAFF. V usage is TRBV9 and J usage is TRBJ1-1; tentative D call: TRBD1 (5 bases). Deletions cut 3 bases from V and 2 bases from J, with 17 bases between. This CDR3 contains 16 residues. The V gene's germline CDR1 is SGDLS and CDR2 YYNGEE.

Turning to this clone: At one boundary the junction diverges from the germline segment, which might be a read error. This chain links TRBV13 with TRBJ2-7; 16 bases fit TRBD2. The CDR3 length is 13 residues. Germline CDR1 and CDR2: PRHDT and FYEKMQ (reference sequence). This CDR3 reads CASRSGLAGGPSF. CDR3 coding DNA: TGTGCCAGCAGGTCGGGACTAGCGGGAGGGCCGTCCTTC.

This clone was counted only a few times. The chain joins TRBV24-1 to TRBJ1-1, with 11 positions matching TRBD1. Unmatched junction bases numbered 3, after V lost 3 bases and J lost 4 bases. The CDR3 spans 15 residues. Germline values: CDR1 KGHDR, CDR2 SFDVKD. The CDR3 nucleotides are TGTGCCACCAGTGATGCCGGGACAGGGGGCACTGAAGCTTTCTTT. Its translation: CATSDAGTGGTEAFF.

The CDR3 DNA reads as TGTGCCAGCAGCCTTCTGGAGAACACTGAAGCTTTCTTT. Its protein product is CASSLLENTEAFF. This chain connects TRBV11-3 to TRBJ1-1; D gene unclear. Germline V CDR1 and CDR2: SGHNT, YENEEA. Trimming took off 5 bases at V and 1 base at J, with 8 bases between the two ends. The CDR3 covers 13 residues.

The chain recombines TRBV5-7 with TRBJ2-5; 11 bases map to TRBD1. TRBV5-7 is assigned to the ORF class and has an uncertain function. The CDR3 spans 14 residues. V lost 5 bases, J lost 5 bases, and 5 bases stayed unmatched. The CDR3 bases are TGTGCCAGCAGTACGGACAGGGGGCGCGAGACCCAGTACTTC. It yields the protein CASSTDRGRETQYF.

The rearrangement joins TRBV11-2 to TRBJ2-7; possibly TRBD1 for D (5 bases). Trimming left V 4 bases short and J 3 bases short, with 10 bases between. The CDR3 consists of 13 residues. The germline gives CDR1 SGHAT, CDR2 FQNNGV. In nucleotides, the CDR3 is TGTGCCAGCAGCTGGGGCCAGAACTACGAGCAGTACTTC. This encodes CASSWGQNYEQYF. Drawing the rest from reference TRBV11-2 and TRBJ2-7, the complete variable domain is EAGVAQSPRYKIIEKRQSVAFWCNPISGHATLYWYQQILGQGPKLLIQFQNNGVVDDSQLPKDRFSAERLKGVDSTLKIQPAKLEDSAVYLCASSWGQNYEQYFGPGTRLTVT.